The 31 T cell receptor beta chains below come from one sample, sequenced in a study of CD8 T cells in ankylosing spondylitis. Their antigen targets remain unknown. Broader study findings: Ankylosing spondylitis blood seemed to carry a telltale TCR beta motif made of roughly 8 highly homologous variants.

MiXCR, applied by TCRdb to the 5' RACE reads, yields one record per CDR3 protein. The sample has 800,000 to 900,000 distinct CDR3 sequences; 10% to 15% are singletons. What was sequenced was blood, either unsorted or a sorted T cell fraction (not recorded which). The receptors derive from a male donor with ankylosing spondylitis.

The CDR3 nucleotides are TGTGCCAGCAGTTACACCGATAGGGCCACAGATACGCAGTATTTT. It translates to CASSYTDRATDTQYF. The chain recombines TRBV6-2 or TRBV6-3 with TRBJ2-3; no clear D gene. Germline V gives CDR1 MNHEY, CDR2 SVGEGT. Trimming left V 2 bases short and J 2 bases short, with 11 bases between. The CDR3 loop spans 15 amino acids.

There are a few counts of this clonotype. This chain uses TRBV6-1 with TRBJ1-2, with D possibly being TRBD1 (6 bases). Germline loops: CDR1 MNHNS, CDR2 SASEGT. Trimming stripped 6 bases from V and 2 bases from J, with 10 bases between. The CDR3 length is 13 residues. CDR3 sequence: CASSGGQNYGYTF. The CDR3 nucleotides read TGTGCCAGCAGCGGCGGACAGAACTATGGCTACACCTTC.

The sample holds many counts of this clonotype. The chain uses TRBV7-2 and TRBJ2-5; 9 bases match TRBD1. CDR1 and CDR2 from the germline V gene are SGHTA and FQGNSA. V lost 6 bases to trimming and J lost 5 bases; unmatched junction nucleotides: 7. This CDR3 is built from 14 residues. The CDR3 spells CASRLNRGPETQYF. Written as DNA, the CDR3 is TGTGCCAGCAGATTGAACAGGGGGCCGGAGACCCAGTACTTC. The full variable domain, with the rest looked up from reference TRBV7-2 and TRBJ2-5, is GAGVSQSPSNKVTEKGKDVELRCDPISGHTALYWYRQSLGQGLEFLIYFQGNSAPDKSGLPSDRFSAERTGGSVSTLTIQRTQQEDSAVYLCASRLNRGPETQYFGPGTRLLVL.

This clonotype was seen only a few times. V gene TRBV20-1 combines with J gene TRBJ2-5, with 7 bases identical to TRBD2. The CDR3 length is 13 residues. Germline V gene lookup returns CDR1 DFQATT and CDR2 SNEGSKA (reference sequence). Trimming cost V 6 bases and J 5 bases; bases outside gene matches: 9. CDR3 sequence (DNA): TGCAGTGCCAGGGAGGGGAACGGGGAGACCCAGTACTTC. Its protein is CSAREGNGETQYF.

Many counts were recorded for this clonotype. The gene calls are TRBV29-1 and TRBJ1-1; the D is unclear. The CDR3 has 12 residues. Germline-derived CDR1 and CDR2 are SQVTM and ANQGSEA. The V end was cut by 1 base, the J end by 4 bases, with 7 bases between. The DNA of the CDR3 is TGCAGCGTTGAAGTATTGGGCACTGAAGCTTTCTTT. As protein: CSVEVLGTEAFF.

This clonotype was picked up a small number of times. This chain links TRBV20-1 with TRBJ1-5, with a tentative D call TRBD1 (6 bases). Germline CDR1 DFQATT, CDR2 SNEGSKA (reference sequence). V lost 5 bases and J 5 bases, leaving 16 bases between the germline ends. CDR3 size: 14 residues. The CDR3 DNA reads as TGCAGTGCTCTCGGGGGGGCGCAAGATCAGCCCCAGCATTTT. The encoded protein is CSALGGAQDQPQHF.

This clonotype was counted at least ten times. This chain uses TRBV20-1 with TRBJ1-1; D unresolved. CDR1 DFQATT and CDR2 SNEGSKA come from the germline V gene (reference sequence). CDR3 length: 11 amino acids. V lost 1 base and J 5 bases, leaving 5 bases between the germline ends. The CDR3 nucleotides are TGCAGTGCTAGAGGTTGGACTGAAGCTTTCTTT. Encoded protein: CSARGWTEAFF.

V usage is TRBV27 and J usage is TRBJ2-1, with a tentative D call TRBD1 (6 bases). V lost 7 bases, J lost 2 bases, and 9 bases lay in between. CDR1 and CDR2 from the germline V gene are MNHEY and SMNVEV (reference sequence). The CDR3 loop spans 13 amino acids. CDR3 coding DNA: TGTGCCAGCACCGGGACACCCTACAATGAGCAGTTCTTC. This encodes CASTGTPYNEQFF.

This clonotype was observed a few times. Germline and junction disagree at one end, which may indicate a read error. The chain couples TRBV7-8 to TRBJ2-7, with 10 bases fitting TRBD2. Germline V lookup: CDR1 SGHVS, CDR2 FQNEAQ. The CDR3 is made up of 17 amino acids. In DNA, the CDR3 is TGTGCCAGCAGCCTAGCACCAGGATTAGCGGGAGGAGGGAAGCAGTACTTC. It is translated as CASSLAPGLAGGGKQYF.

This clonotype was recorded a few times. The rearrangement uses TRBV7-2 and TRBJ2-5, with 11 bases that match TRBD2. This CDR3 has 15 amino acids. Germline CDR1 SGHTA, CDR2 FQGNSA. The J segment lost 5 bases and the V segment lost 8 bases, leaving 10 bases of the junction unmatched. The CDR3 DNA reads as TGTGCCAGCGGAATAGCGGGGGGGCCTTGGGAGACCCAGTACTTC. As protein: CASGIAGGPWETQYF.

This clonotype is medium-sized by share. The chain recombines TRBV29-1 with TRBJ2-1, with D perhaps TRBD2 (5 bases). Trimming stripped 7 bases from V and 7 bases from J, with 14 bases between. The germline CDR1 and CDR2 sequences are SQVTM and ANQGSEA. CDR3 size: 12 residues. The DNA for the CDR3 is TGCAGCGGGGAGACCCCACCGAATGAGCAGTTCTTC. This codes for CSGETPPNEQFF.

This clonotype was counted a few times. V is TRBV9 and J is TRBJ1-2; D ambiguous. CDR3 length equals 14 residues. Germline V CDR1 and CDR2: SGDLS, YYNGEE. Trimming left V 1 base short and J 8 bases short, with 15 bases between. The CDR3 DNA follows: TGTGCCAGCAGCGTATGGAACGGGGAGGGCGGCTACACCTTC. Protein: CASSVWNGEGGYTF.

Only a few counts were recorded for this clonotype. The chain has TRBV2 and TRBJ2-1; 8 bases map to TRBD2. CDR1 and CDR2 from the germline V gene are SNHLY and FYNNEI. This CDR3 has 15 amino acids. Losses at the gene ends were 8 bases for V and 6 bases for J; bases not matched to a gene: 12. DNA of the CDR3: TGTGCCAGCGGTTTAGTAGCGGGGACAATCAATGAGCAGTTCTTC. Its translation: CASGLVAGTINEQFF.

The chain is built from TRBV20-1 and TRBJ1-5; D is perhaps TRBD1 (5 bases). The CDR3 loop spans 13 amino acids. Looked up from germline, CDR1 is DFQATT and CDR2 is SNEGSKA (reference sequence). The V and J ends lost 8 bases and 1 base respectively, with 12 bases between them. In DNA form, the CDR3 reads TGCAGTCTGGGGGAGCCAAGCAATCAGCCCCAGCATTTT. It encodes CSLGEPSNQPQHF.

The chain employs TRBV12-3 or TRBV12-4 and TRBJ2-5; 9 bases fit TRBD1. J lost 5 bases, V lost 5 bases, and 12 bases had no gene match. The CDR3 spans 16 residues. The CDR3 region has the DNA TGTGCCAGCAGTCAACCGGGACAGGGAGGCTCGGAGACCCAGTACTTC. Amino acid sequence: CASSQPGQGGSETQYF.

V gene TRBV15 combines with J gene TRBJ2-7; D not certain. This CDR3 region has 14 residues. CDR1 LNHNV and CDR2 YYDKDF come from the germline V gene (reference sequence). V lost 0 bases and J lost 0, with 6 bases in between. In DNA form, the CDR3 reads TGTGCCACCAGCAGAGAAATTCCCTCCTACGAGCAGTACTTC. Protein product: CATSREIPSYEQYF.

There are many counts of this clonotype. The V and J genes are TRBV29-1 and TRBJ2-7, with 9 positions matching TRBD2. V was pared by 4 bases and J by 1 base, with 2 bases of the junction left unmatched. This CDR3 region has 13 residues. Germline V lookup: CDR1 SQVTM, CDR2 ANQGSEA. CDR3 region: CSVGGLASYEQYF. In DNA, the CDR3 is TGCAGCGTTGGGGGACTAGCTTCCTACGAGCAGTACTTC.

The rearrangement links TRBV4-3 to TRBJ1-1, with 7 bases lining up with TRBD1. The CDR3 is 14 amino acids. Losses at the gene ends were 4 bases for V and 6 bases for J; bases not matched to a gene: 8. Germline V gives CDR1 LGHNA, CDR2 YSLEER. CDR3: CASSLLHQGAEAFF. The CDR3 DNA is TGCGCCAGCAGCCTACTACACCAGGGGGCTGAAGCTTTCTTT.

The CDR3: CSANIFGGDHRYGYTF. CDR3 nucleotides: TGCAGTGCCAACATATTCGGGGGGGATCACCGTTATGGCTACACCTTC. The chain is built from TRBV20-1 and TRBJ1-2; TRBD1 might be the D (5 bases). The CDR3 length is 16 residues. V was clipped by 6 bases and J by 5 bases, with 25 bases between them. CDR1 and CDR2 from the germline V gene are DFQATT and SNEGSKA (reference sequence).

In this sample, this clonotype turned up a few times. J is TRBJ2-7 and V is TRBV7-3; 7 bases match TRBD1. J lost 1 base, V lost 5 bases, and 5 bases had no gene match. The CDR3 covers 14 residues. From germline, CDR1 is SGHTA and CDR2 FQGTGA. Here the CDR3 reads CASSQGGRSYEQYF. The CDR3 coding sequence is TGTGCCAGCAGCCAAGGGGGCCGATCCTACGAGCAGTACTTC.

This clonotype was picked up a small number of times. The rearrangement joins TRBV7-2 to TRBJ2-7, with 7 nucleotides matching TRBD2. V dropped 1 base and J dropped 0; count of bases not matched to a gene: 12. The germline V gene encodes CDR1 SGHTA and CDR2 FQGNSA. This CDR3 region has 18 residues. The CDR3 nucleotides are TGTGCCAGCAGCTTAGGGCGGCCTAGCGGTGTACGCTCCTACGAGCAGTACTTC. Protein sequence: CASSLGRPSGVRSYEQYF.

The rearrangement joins TRBV7-8 to TRBJ1-2; D may be TRBD1 (5 bases). CDR1 and CDR2 (germline): SGHVS, FQNEAQ. CDR3 size: 13 residues. V lost 2 bases, J lost 5 bases, and 9 bases lay in between. DNA for the CDR3: TGTGCCAGCAGCTTAAGGGGAAAATATGGCTACACCTTC. Translating it yields CASSLRGKYGYTF.

This clonotype was counted ten times or more. This sequence joins TRBV29-1 and TRBJ2-1; 9 nucleotides line up with TRBD1. Germline lookup yields CDR1 SQVTM and CDR2 ANQGSEA. V shed 4 bases and J 8 bases; nucleotides not matched to a gene: 9. This CDR3 contains 14 residues. The CDR3 coding sequence is TGCAGCGTTGTCGGGACAGGGAAATATGATGAGCAGTTCTTC. Translated, it gives CSVVGTGKYDEQFF.

The DNA of the CDR3 is TGTGCCAGCAGCTCGACAGCCGCTGGAAACACCATATATTTT. Residues: CASSSTAAGNTIYF. The V gene is TRBV5-6, the J gene TRBJ1-3; a weak D match, TRBD1 (5 bases). This CDR3 comprises 14 residues. Germline V lookup: CDR1 SGHDT, CDR2 YYEEEE. Trimming removed 3 bases at V and 2 bases at J, with 9 bases between. Full variable domain (rest looked up from reference TRBV5-6 and TRBJ1-3): DAGVTQSPTHLIKTRGQQVTLRCSPKSGHDTVSWYQQALGQGPQFIFQYYEEEERQRGNFPDRFSGHQFPNYSSELNVNALLLGDSALYLCASSSTAAGNTIYFGEGSWLTVV.

The rearrangement joins TRBV4-2 to TRBJ2-2, with 9 bases matching TRBD2. The V segment lost 3 bases and the J segment 7 bases; nucleotides outside the gene matches: 12. Germline loops: CDR1 LGHNA, CDR2 YNFKEQ. This CDR3 spans 17 amino acids. CDR3 sequence: CASSHLGREGRGGELFF. The CDR3 DNA reads as TGTGCCAGCAGCCATTTAGGGCGGGAGGGCCGCGGCGGGGAGCTGTTTTTT.

The chain joins TRBV30 to TRBJ2-7; 10 bases match TRBD1. J lost 6 bases, V lost 4 bases, and 9 bases had no gene match. The CDR3 contains 14 residues. CDR1 is GTSNPN and CDR2 is SVGIG in the germline V gene (reference sequence). CDR3 DNA: TGTGCCTGGAAGGGGACAGGGGTTTCAGGCGAGCAGTACTTC. It translates to CAWKGTGVSGEQYF.

This clonotype was counted a few times. The CDR3 sequence: CASSQITSNTEAFF. CDR3 nucleotides: TGCGCCAGCAGCCAGATCACTTCGAACACTGAAGCTTTCTTT. The gene calls are TRBV4-3 and TRBJ1-1; D is unclear. The V end was cut by 3 bases, the J end by 1 base, with 9 bases between. Germline CDR1 LGHNA, CDR2 YSLEER. The CDR3 is made up of 14 amino acids.

The sample holds many counts of this clonotype. J is TRBJ2-7 and V is TRBV11-2, with D maybe TRBD1 (5 bases). This CDR3 comprises 13 residues. Germline-derived CDR1 and CDR2 are SGHAT and FQNNGV. Trimming left V 3 bases short and J 1 base short, with 7 bases between. CDR3 DNA: TGTGCCAGCAGCTTTGGGGCGTCCTACGAGCAGTACTTC. Its translation: CASSFGASYEQYF. Supplemented by reference TRBV11-2 and TRBJ2-7, the full variable domain reads EAGVAQSPRYKIIEKRQSVAFWCNPISGHATLYWYQQILGQGPKLLIQFQNNGVVDDSQLPKDRFSAERLKGVDSTLKIQPAKLEDSAVYLCASSFGASYEQYFGPGTRLTVT.

This clonotype was detected many times. The J gene is TRBJ1-2, the V gene TRBV27, with a tentative D call TRBD1 (6 bases). Trimming pared 6 bases from V and 3 bases from J, leaving 14 bases between. This CDR3 region has 14 residues. CDR1 MNHEY and CDR2 SMNVEV come from the germline V gene (reference sequence). The CDR3 loop reads CASRTRDTYYGYTF. The DNA for the CDR3 is TGTGCCAGCAGGACCAGGGACACCTACTATGGCTACACCTTC.

This clonotype was seen a few times. The chain joins TRBV5-1 to TRBJ2-1; 7 nucleotides line up with TRBD2. V gave up 5 bases and J gave up 8 bases; unmatched junction bases: 13. Germline CDR1 reads SGHRS; CDR2 reads YFSETQ. The CDR3 spans 15 residues. CDR3 region: CASRELGGRADEQFF. The CDR3 nucleotides are TGCGCCAGCAGGGAGTTAGGAGGGAGGGCCGATGAGCAGTTCTTC.

This clonotype was seen more than once but under ten times. The J gene is TRBJ2-7, the V gene TRBV11-1; D may be TRBD1 (6 bases). Germline V gives CDR1 SGHAT, CDR2 FQDESV (reference sequence). V lost 0 bases, J lost 3 bases, and 15 bases lay in between. CDR3 length: 16 amino acids. The CDR3 region is CASSLAGTLPYYEQYF. In nucleotides, the CDR3 is TGTGCCAGCAGCTTAGCCGGGACACTGCCGTACTACGAGCAGTACTTC.